Each of the 22 T cell receptor beta chains below was sequenced from the same sample in a study of Graves' ophthalmopathy and Graves' hyperthyroidism. From RNA, the CDR3 regions of TCR beta chains were amplified and sequenced. HTBI primers were used in a first-round RT-PCR, which preceded a second-round multiplex PCR. TCRdb independently ran MiXCR on the multiplex PCR reads; one entry per CDR3 protein. Of more than 550,000 distinct CDR3 sequences detected, about 40% appear once; the ten largest clones hold more than 2.5%. Source material: peripheral blood. These TCRs come from an adult man with Graves' ophthalmopathy.

The genes are TRBV2 and TRBJ1-1; no clear D. The CDR3 sequence is 14 residues long. V shed 11 bases and J shed 0 bases, with 16 bases lying between them. Germline V gene lookup returns CDR1 SNHLY and CDR2 FYNNEI. The CDR3 protein is CAWNPVSMNTEAFF. The CDR3 DNA reads as TGTGCCTGGAACCCGGTCAGCATGAACACTGAAGCTTTCTTT. The whole variable domain, remainder taken from reference TRBV2 and TRBJ1-1, is EPEVTQTPSHQVTQMGQEVILRCVPISNHLYFYWYRQILGQKVEFLVSFYNNEISEKSEIFDDQFSVERPDGSNFTLKIRSTKLEDSAMYFCAWNPVSMNTEAFFGQGTRLTVV.

This clonotype was recorded many times. The chain recombines TRBV6-2 or TRBV6-3 with TRBJ1-5; no clear D. Between the trimmed V and J ends, which lost 0 bases and 4 bases, there was a span of 7 bases. Per germline, CDR1 MNHEY and CDR2 SVGEGT. This CDR3 spans 14 amino acids. The CDR3 loop is CASSYSGRNQPQHF. The CDR3 coding sequence is TGTGCCAGCAGTTACTCGGGGAGGAATCAGCCCCAGCATTTT.

The V and J genes are TRBV9 and TRBJ1-5; 7 nucleotides agree with TRBD1. This CDR3 has 17 residues. Per the germline V gene, CDR1 is SGDLS and CDR2 is YYNGEE. Losses at the gene ends were 0 bases for V and 4 bases for J; bases not matched to a gene: 10. CDR3 nucleotide sequence: TGTGCCAGCAGCGTAGTCTCTCCAGGGGGTCCGAATCAGCCCCAGCATTTT. Amino acid sequence: CASSVVSPGGPNQPQHF. Based on the CDR3 plus reference TRBV9 and TRBJ1-5, the full variable domain is DSGVTQTPKHLITATGQRVTLRCSPRSGDLSVYWYQQSLDQGLQFLIQYYNGEERAKGNILERFSAQQFPDLHSELNLSSLELGDSALYFCASSVVSPGGPNQPQHFGDGTRLSIL.

This clonotype was recorded at least ten times. The chain carries TRBV4-1 and TRBJ1-2, with D tentatively TRBD1 (5 bases). Germline lookup yields CDR1 MGHRA and CDR2 YSYEKL. Trimming shortened V by 4 bases and J by 8 bases, and 17 bases separated the two germline ends. The CDR3 has 14 amino acids. CDR3 loop: CASSPGPGGEGYTF. The CDR3 bases are TGCGCCAGCAGCCCCGGGCCGGGGGGAGAGGGCTACACCTTC.

This clonotype was observed many times. J is TRBJ1-1 and V is TRBV19; the D gene is possibly TRBD1 (5 bases). CDR3 length: 14 amino acids. Germline CDR1 LNHDA, CDR2 SQIVND (reference sequence). Trimming left V 5 bases short and J 4 bases short, with 14 bases between. The CDR3 DNA sequence: TGTGCCAGTAGTGCACTGGGACGGCGCACTGAAGCTTTCTTT. Translated, it gives CASSALGRRTEAFF.

This clonotype was seen repeatedly, ten times or more. V gene TRBV5-1 combines with J gene TRBJ1-5; D not certain. CDR3 size: 14 residues. From germline, CDR1 is SGHRS and CDR2 YFSETQ. V was shortened by 2 bases and J by 1 base, with 7 bases between the two germline ends. In nucleotides, the CDR3 is TGCGCCAGCAGCTTAGACGAGAGCAATCAGCCCCAGCATTTT. Protein product: CASSLDESNQPQHF.

V usage is TRBV6-5 and J usage is TRBJ1-1; TRBD1 is a possible D gene (5 bases). The CDR3 loop spans 15 amino acids. V lost 2 bases and J 4 bases, leaving 14 bases between the germline ends. Germline lookup yields CDR1 MNHEY and CDR2 SVGAGI. This chain's CDR3 is CASSYGAAAGTEAFF. CDR3 in DNA: TGTGCCAGCAGTTACGGGGCGGCTGCTGGCACTGAAGCTTTCTTT.

A remark on this clonotype: A junction end diverges from the germline sequence, so it may reflect a read error. The V gene is TRBV10-3, the J gene TRBJ2-6, with 12 bases identical to TRBD1. CDR3 length: 16 residues. Germline CDR1 and CDR2: ENHRY and SYGVKD. The CDR3 sequence is CASTGTGGPGADVLTF. In DNA form, the CDR3 reads TGTGCCAGTACCGGGACAGGGGGCCCGGGGGCCGACGTCCTGACTTTC.

This clonotype was counted many times. V is TRBV2 and J is TRBJ1-5, with D possibly being TRBD1 (5 bases). Trimming shortened V by 2 bases and J by 4 bases, and 12 bases separated the two germline ends. CDR3 size: 15 residues. CDR1 and CDR2 from the germline V gene are SNHLY and FYNNEI. CDR3 residues: CASSEWGLGNQPQHF. The CDR3 DNA reads as TGTGCCAGCAGTGAATGGGGGTTGGGGAATCAGCCCCAGCATTTT.

V is TRBV24-1 and J is TRBJ1-1, with a possible D match to TRBD1 (5 bases). V was pared by 2 bases and J by 4 bases, with 7 bases between. The V gene's germline CDR1 is KGHDR and CDR2 SFDVKD. This CDR3 comprises 13 residues. Written as DNA, the CDR3 is TGTGCCACCAGTGATTATGGGGCCACTGAAGCTTTCTTT. Its translation is CATSDYGATEAFF.

This clonotype showed up many times. The chain uses TRBV7-9 and TRBJ1-2, with D possibly being TRBD1 (6 bases). The CDR3 spans 14 residues. Germline V gene lookup returns CDR1 SEHNR and CDR2 FQNEAQ (reference sequence). V was trimmed by 5 bases and J by 5 bases, leaving 15 bases between them. The CDR3 region is CASSPGGADYGYTF. The DNA for the CDR3 is TGTGCCAGCAGCCCGGGGGGCGCGGATTATGGCTACACCTTC.

This clonotype has just a few counts. This rearrangement joins TRBV4-1 to TRBJ2-7; D may be TRBD2 (6 bases). Trimming took off 1 base at V and 6 bases at J, with 19 bases between the two ends. CDR1 and CDR2 (germline): MGHRA, YSYEKL. The CDR3 contains 16 residues. The CDR3 coding sequence is TGCGCCAGCAGCCAAGGCTCCGGGACTCTCTCACGCGAGCAGTACTTC. Translation: CASSQGSGTLSREQYF.

On this clonotype: A much bigger clone sits one base away, suggesting this may be a read error. The chain links TRBV11-2 to TRBJ2-1; D gene ambiguous. From germline, CDR1 is SGHAT and CDR2 FQNNGV. The CDR3 covers 14 residues. The CDR3 sequence: CASSSPGLYKEQFF. DNA of the CDR3: TGTGCCAGCAGCTCCCCCGGCCTCTACAAGGAGCAGTTCTTC.

The V gene is TRBV2, the J gene TRBJ2-3; TRBD1 matches at 7 bases. The germline CDR1 and CDR2 sequences are SNHLY and FYNNEI. The V gene end was trimmed by 6 bases and the J gene end by 5 bases; junction bases not matched to a gene: 11. The CDR3 runs 15 residues. Written as DNA, the CDR3 is TGTGCCAGCAGAGGGGACAGAACAGGCCTAGATACGCAGTATTTT. Encoded protein: CASRGDRTGLDTQYF.

Here the CDR3 DNA reads TGTGCCAGCTCACAGTTACCCTGGTCGGAGACCCAGTACTTC. Residues: CASSQLPWSETQYF. The rearrangement uses TRBV2 and TRBJ2-5; no clear D. The germline V gene has CDR1 SNHLY and CDR2 FYNNEI. This CDR3 is built from 14 residues. V lost 8 bases, J lost 5 bases, and 18 bases lay in between. The full variable domain, with the rest looked up from reference TRBV2 and TRBJ2-5, is EPEVTQTPSHQVTQMGQEVILRCVPISNHLYFYWYRQILGQKVEFLVSFYNNEISEKSEIFDDQFSVERPDGSNFTLKIRSTKLEDSAMYFCASSQLPWSETQYFGPGTRLLVL.

This clonotype was picked up many times. J is TRBJ2-7 and V is TRBV2; D call uncertain. Trimming pared 6 bases from V and 0 bases from J, leaving 6 bases between. The V gene's germline CDR1 is SNHLY and CDR2 FYNNEI. The CDR3 is 12 amino acids. The CDR3 protein is CASRDLSYEQYF. The CDR3 DNA sequence: TGTGCCAGCAGGGACCTCTCCTACGAGCAGTACTTC.

This clonotype was detected many times. The chain uses TRBV25-1 and TRBJ2-7, with 14 positions matching TRBD2. The CDR3 loop spans 15 amino acids. The V gene end was trimmed by 4 bases and the J gene end by 11 bases; junction bases not matched to a gene: 10. Germline CDR1 reads MGHDK; CDR2 reads SYGVNS. CDR3 nucleotides: TGTGCCAGCAGTGTGGGACTAGCGGGAGAAATGGAGGAGTACTTC. This gives the protein CASSVGLAGEMEEYF.

The chain employs TRBV2 and TRBJ1-6; D uncertain. Looked up from germline, CDR1 is SNHLY and CDR2 is FYNNEI. The CDR3 has 16 residues. V lost 6 bases to trimming and J lost 0 bases, with 12 bases between them. The DNA for the CDR3 is TGTGCCAGCAGGCTAGCGGGTTTCTCCTATAATTCACCCCTCCACTTT. This encodes CASRLAGFSYNSPLHF.

This clonotype was picked up many times. V is TRBV20-1 and J is TRBJ1-2, with D unresolved. Trimming pared 5 bases from V and 8 bases from J, leaving 21 bases between. This CDR3 is built from 14 residues. Per the germline V gene, CDR1 is DFQATT and CDR2 is SNEGSKA (reference sequence). Written as DNA, the CDR3 is TGCAGTGCTGCAGCCACACACCACGCGGGAGGCTACACCTTC. The encoded protein is CSAAATHHAGGYTF.

The table lists this clonotype with many counts. The chain employs TRBV7-2 and TRBJ1-2, with 9 bases fitting TRBD1. Germline lookup yields CDR1 SGHTA and CDR2 FQGNSA. The CDR3 consists of 13 residues. After removal of 3 bases from V and 7 bases from J, the junction contained 3 bases not matched to a gene. The DNA of the CDR3 is TGTGCCAGCAGCTTCGGGACAGGGACTGGCTACACCTTC. It specifies CASSFGTGTGYTF.

This clonotype was observed at least ten times. J is TRBJ1-2 and V is TRBV19; 7 positions match TRBD1. V gave up 5 bases and J gave up 4 bases; unmatched junction bases: 10. CDR1 LNHDA and CDR2 SQIVND come from the germline V gene (reference sequence). CDR3 size: 15 residues. For the CDR3, the DNA is TGTGCCAGTAGTGCCGGGGACAGACCCTTCTATGGCTACACCTTC. Its protein is CASSAGDRPFYGYTF.

This clonotype was found many times. The chain links TRBV29-1 to TRBJ1-2; TRBD1 is a possible D gene (6 bases). V lost 7 bases, J lost 2 bases, and 17 bases lay in between. The CDR3 consists of 14 residues. From germline, CDR1 is SQVTM and CDR2 ANQGSEA. The CDR3 region has the DNA TGCAGCGCCGAAAAGCGGGGGCCCAACTATGGCTACACCTTC. Residues: CSAEKRGPNYGYTF.